The rows below give T cell receptor beta chains drawn from one sample of a study of regulatory T cells in long-lasting Graves disease. TCRdb re-called the multiplex PCR reads through MiXCR, storing one row per CDR3 protein. The data contain 440,000 or so distinct CDR3 sequences, around 17% of them seen just once; the ten biggest clones take up approximately 12%. In addition, the sample was reused for a study of T cells in Graves' hyperthyroidism and ophthalmopathy.

The sample was peripheral blood mononuclear cells (PBMCs), taken at new diagnosis, from a patient treated with antithyroid drugs. Receptors were obtained from a woman in her twenties or thirties with Graves disease. Each CDR3 is given with its conserved first and last residue. A D gene is named only where the DNA matches it firmly. The size of a clone is reported for some rows only, either as once, few or many, or as a class for expanded clones.

clone_size,j_call,v_call,d_call,cdr3_nt,cdr3_aa
few,TRBJ2-7,TRBV28,TRBD2,TGTGCCAGCAGTTTATTTGTGACTAGCGTGTACGAGCAGTACTTC,CASSLFVTSVYEQYF
many,TRBJ2-3,TRBV6-1,-,TGTGCCAGCTCTCCGGGATTAGGGATCACAGATACGCAGTATTTT,CASSPGLGITDTQYF
few,TRBJ2-1,TRBV27,TRBD2,TGTGCCAGCAGTCTGACTAGCGGGAATCCCTACAATGAGCAGTTCTTC,CASSLTSGNPYNEQFF
few,TRBJ2-1,TRBV12-5,-,TGTGCTAGTGCCCCAGGGACAACTGATTACAATGAGCAGTTCTTC,CASAPGTTDYNEQFF
-,TRBJ2-7,TRBV19,-,TGTGCCAGTAGTATCTCTAGTTCTCCCGCCTACGAGCAGTACTTC,CASSISSSPAYEQYF
few,TRBJ2-4,TRBV7-2,-,TGTGCCAGCAGCTTAGGTGGTACCTTAGCCAAAAACATTCAGTACTTC,CASSLGGTLAKNIQYF
-,TRBJ2-3,TRBV29-1,-,TGCAGCGTTGAAGAACCCCCCGCCGGGGGAGTCACAGATACGCAGTATTTT,CSVEEPPAGGVTDTQYF
-,TRBJ1-6,TRBV10-3,TRBD1,TGTGCCATAGCACCGGGACAGGGGGCCGATTCACCCCTCCACTTT,CAIAPGQGADSPLHF
many,TRBJ2-7,TRBV20-1,-,TGCAGTGCCGGGGACGTCTCCTACTACGAGCAGTACTTC,CSAGDVSYYEQYF
-,TRBJ2-1,TRBV9,TRBD2,TGTGCCAGCAGTGCCGGGACTAGCGCCGGTAATGAGCAGTTCTTC,CASSAGTSAGNEQFF
many,TRBJ2-5,TRBV11-2,-,TGTGCCAGCAGCTCACTTGGGAAGACCCAGTACTTC,CASSSLGKTQYF
few,TRBJ2-7,TRBV4-1,TRBD2,TGCGCCAGCAGCCGCGGGGGGGGCTCCTACGAGCAGTACTTC,CASSRGGGSYEQYF
few,TRBJ2-6,TRBV6-1,-,TGTGCCAGCAGTCCCCGGGACATACTACTCTCTGGGGCCAACGTCCTGACTTTC,CASSPRDILLSGANVLTF
-,TRBJ1-2,TRBV29-1,TRBD1,TGCAGCGTTGAAGATCTCCCAGGGGGAGGCTACACCTTC,CSVEDLPGGGYTF
many,TRBJ2-7,TRBV28,-,TGTGCCAGCACCATGGACACTAACTCCTACGAGCAGTACTTC,CASTMDTNSYEQYF